This T cell receptor (beta chain) was identified in a study of T cell responses to AZD1222 COVID-19 vaccine. Study-wide points: Spike-wide vaccine-associated CD4 TCRs dominated at 160-218 and 743-854. Two doses of AZD1222 preceded a rise in Spike-specific TCR breadth and depth. Repertoires were sampled only after the peak T cell response.

Concerning this clone: Its antigen is currently unknown.

Analyses pooled second doses at about 4 or about 12 weeks. Generated by immunoSEQ multiplex PCR, the TCRdb table keeps only in-frame clones and is missing some. The repertoire holds 120,000 to 150,000 clones, with about 90% as singletons. The sequences come from peripheral blood, collected 28 days after the second AZD1222 dose. The TCR was taken from an adult who received the AZD1222 COVID-19 vaccine.

CDR3 loop: CASSLATGGWDGYTF. Written as DNA, the CDR3 is TGTGCCAGCAGCCTTGCGACAGGGGGCTGGGATGGCTACACCTTC. The rearrangement uses TRBV14 and TRBJ1-2; 10 nucleotides align to TRBD1. The CDR3 loop spans 15 amino acids. Per germline, CDR1 SGHDN and CDR2 FVKESK. Trimming took 4 bases from V and 6 from J; bases not matched to a gene: 8.